This T cell receptor beta chain came from a study of identical twins. One entry per CDR3 protein results from TCRdb running MiXCR on the 5' RACE reads. The sample yields approximately 700,000 distinct CDR3 sequences, around 5.7% seen once. CDR3 length: 18 amino acids. Losses at the gene ends were 3 bases for V and 0 bases for J; bases not matched to a gene: 12. Germline values: CDR1 SGHAT, CDR2 FQNNGV. This clonotype was detected many times. This sequence was found in a man aged 18 to 35 in good health. The chain joins TRBV11-2 to TRBJ2-3; 7 nucleotides match TRBD2. What was sequenced was naive T cells sorted from blood. The CDR3 sequence: CASSFRPSSGLSTDTQYF. The CDR3 region has the DNA TGTGCCAGCAGCTTCCGCCCATCTAGCGGCCTAAGCACAGATACGCAGTATTTT.